This is a list of T cell receptor beta chains from one sample in a study of CD8+ T cells in alopecia areata. This table comes from immunoSEQ multiplex PCR, and its TCRdb copy is limited to in-frame clones, with some not included. The sample holds roughly 250,000 clones; 45% to 70% are singletons and the top ten take 0.9% to 0.95%. The input for sequencing was CD4+ T cells sorted from blood, taken around week 53, from a patient treated with tofacitinib. All receptors derive from a human donor with alopecia areata. Each CDR3 is given with its conserved first and last residue. A D gene is named only where the DNA matches it firmly. Size values are once, few and many counts, or a class for expanded clones, and some rows have none.

DNA | CDR3 | J | D | length | V | size
TGTGCCAGCAGGGGAGGGGGGGCGACGAATGAGCAGTTCTTC | CASRGGGATNEQFF | TRBJ2-1 | NA | 14 | TRBV6-6 | NA
TGTGCCAGCAGAGTCACAGGGTTAGGCACAGATACGCAGTATTTT | CASRVTGLGTDTQYF | TRBJ2-3 | NA | 15 | TRBV2 | NA
TGCGCCAGCAGCTTGGCGGGTAGCGCCGGGGAGCTGTTTTTT | CASSLAGSAGELFF | TRBJ2-2 | NA | 14 | TRBV5-1 | NA
TGCGCCAGCAGCATGACTAGCGGGGGTCTCTCCGAGCAGTTCTTC | CASSMTSGGLSEQFF | TRBJ2-1 | TRBD2 | 15 | TRBV5-1 | NA
TGTGCCTGGAGTAGGGATTCCCCCCCTAAAAACATTCAGTACTTC | CAWSRDSPPKNIQYF | TRBJ2-4 | NA | 15 | TRBV30 | NA
TGTGCCAGCAGTAAACAGGGTCTTGAGGACACCGGGGAGCTGTTTTTT | CASSKQGLEDTGELFF | TRBJ2-2 | NA | 16 | TRBV2 | NA
TGTGCCAGCAGGGGACAGGGGCCCTACAATGAGCAGTTCTTC | CASRGQGPYNEQFF | TRBJ2-1 | TRBD1 | 14 | TRBV2 | NA
TGTGCCTTGGGGAAGGGGCCCTTTGGAAACACCATATATTTT | CALGKGPFGNTIYF | TRBJ1-3 | NA | 14 | TRBV30 | NA
TGTGCCAGCAGCGCTCATTTCGGACAGGGAAGGACTGAAGCTTTCTTT | CASSAHFGQGRTEAFF | TRBJ1-1 | TRBD1 | 16 | TRBV9 | NA
TGTGCCAGCAGCGTAGAAGGGGGGTACAATTCACCCCTCCACTTT | CASSVEGGYNSPLHF | TRBJ1-6 | NA | 15 | TRBV9 | NA
TGTGCCTCCACACCCCAGGGGAGGTATGGCTACACCTTC | CASTPQGRYGYTF | TRBJ1-2 | NA | 13 | TRBV30 | once
TGTGCCAGCAGCTTGGAGGTCTCTGGGGCCAACGTCCTGACTTTC | CASSLEVSGANVLTF | TRBJ2-6 | NA | 15 | TRBV5-4 | NA
TGTGCCAGCAGCCTAGGGGGTCCGGAGACCCAGTACTTC | CASSLGGPETQYF | TRBJ2-5 | NA | 13 | TRBV6-5 | NA
TGTGCCTGGAGTTTCGGAAACACTGAAGCTTTCTTT | CAWSFGNTEAFF | TRBJ1-1 | NA | 12 | TRBV30 | few
TGTGCCAGCAGCTGGCGGGACCCCTCACGAGAGCAGTACTTC | CASSWRDPSREQYF | TRBJ2-7 | NA | 14 | TRBV5-6 | NA
TGCAGCGTTGACGCGACAGGGGGCAGAGAAAAACTGTTTTTT | CSVDATGGREKLFF | TRBJ1-4 | TRBD1 | 14 | TRBV29-1 | NA
TGTGCCTCCCAACAGGGGAACTATGGCTACACCTTC | CASQQGNYGYTF | TRBJ1-2 | TRBD1 | 12 | TRBV30 | NA
TGTGCCAGCAGCGTATACGGGCAGTTCTACGAGCAGTACTTC | CASSVYGQFYEQYF | TRBJ2-7 | NA | 14 | TRBV9 | NA
TGTGCCTGGAACAGGGCCAATGAAGCTTTCTTT | CAWNRANEAFF | TRBJ1-1 | NA | 11 | TRBV30 | NA
TGCGCCAGCAGCTTGGACACCGGGGAGCTGTTTTTT | CASSLDTGELFF | TRBJ2-2 | NA | 12 | TRBV5-1 | NA
TGTGCCTCCTTCCGGGGCTATGGCTACACCTTC | CASFRGYGYTF | TRBJ1-2 | NA | 11 | TRBV30 | NA
TGCAGCGTGGAAGACCCACGGGGGGCCGGACGGACAGATACGCAGTATTTT | CSVEDPRGAGRTDTQYF | TRBJ2-3 | NA | 17 | TRBV29-1 | few
TGCAGCGTTGAATACAATTACGAGCAGTACTTC | CSVEYNYEQYF | TRBJ2-7 | NA | 11 | TRBV29-1 | NA
TGTGCCAGCAGCTTAGGGGGGGCAGGGAAAGGCACTGAAGCTTTCTTT | CASSLGGAGKGTEAFF | TRBJ1-1 | NA | 16 | TRBV11-2 | NA
TGTGCCACCCGGCGTCTGAGCTTGGAGACCCAGTACTTC | CATRRLSLETQYF | TRBJ2-5 | NA | 13 | TRBV6-5 | NA
TGTGCCAGCAGCCCGAGAGACGACAGGCTCTATGGCTACACCTTC | CASSPRDDRLYGYTF | TRBJ1-2 | NA | 15 | TRBV9 | NA
TGCGCCAGCAGTTCGGAACGGGAGACACCCTCCTCTGGGGCCAACGTCCTGACTTTC | CASSSERETPSSGANVLTF | TRBJ2-6 | NA | 19 | TRBV23-1 | NA
TGTGCCAGCAGCTCTCCCTACAATGAGCAGTTCTTC | CASSSPYNEQFF | TRBJ2-1 | NA | 12 | TRBV7-9 | NA
TGTGCCTGGAAAATTGGCAGCTACTATGGCTACACCTTC | CAWKIGSYYGYTF | TRBJ1-2 | NA | 13 | TRBV30 | NA
TGTGCCAGCAGCCAAGGGACAAGCTATGGCTACACCTTC | CASSQGTSYGYTF | TRBJ1-2 | NA | 13 | TRBV14 | NA
TGTGCCAGCAGCCTCTTGACAGGGATAGCCAAAAACATTCAGTACTTC | CASSLLTGIAKNIQYF | TRBJ2-4 | TRBD1 | 16 | TRBV2 | NA
TGTGCCAGCAGCTTAGCGAAATCGGATTTGGGGGAGACCCAGTACTTC | CASSLAKSDLGETQYF | TRBJ2-5 | NA | 16 | TRBV7-6 | NA
TGTGCCATCAGTGACTTGGGCCAAACCTACGAGCAGTACTTC | CAISDLGQTYEQYF | TRBJ2-7 | NA | 14 | TRBV10-3 | few
TGTGCCAGCAGCCTAGAATGGGGATCCGGGGAGCTGTTTTTT | CASSLEWGSGELFF | TRBJ2-2 | NA | 14 | TRBV7-2 | NA